This TCR beta chain was sequenced for a study of T cell responses to AZD1222 COVID-19 vaccine. General observations from the study: Within unmutated variant regions lay the reported targets of nearly half of spike-specific TCRs. There were repertoire samples only from the period after the peak T cell response.

Pooled samples include second doses given at about 4 or 12 weeks. Some clones are missing from TCRdb's copy, which holds only in-frame ones; the method was immunoSEQ multiplex PCR. The repertoire has roughly 80,000 clones, approximately 90% of them found once; the top ten carry 2.5% to 4%. Comment on this clone: What it binds is not known.

The V end lost 4 bases, the J end lost 2 bases, and 9 bases lay between the germline ends. Germline V gene lookup returns CDR1 SGHNT and CDR2 YENEEA. The CDR3 has 14 residues. The gene calls are TRBV11-3 and TRBJ1-3, with D possibly matching TRBD1 (5 bases). This clonotype was sampled from an adult who received the AZD1222 COVID-19 vaccine. This material consisted of peripheral blood, taken 28 days after the second AZD1222 dose. The CDR3 region has the DNA TGTGCCAGCAGCTATCAGGGTGCTGGAAACACCATATATTTT. This translates into CASSYQGAGNTIYF.